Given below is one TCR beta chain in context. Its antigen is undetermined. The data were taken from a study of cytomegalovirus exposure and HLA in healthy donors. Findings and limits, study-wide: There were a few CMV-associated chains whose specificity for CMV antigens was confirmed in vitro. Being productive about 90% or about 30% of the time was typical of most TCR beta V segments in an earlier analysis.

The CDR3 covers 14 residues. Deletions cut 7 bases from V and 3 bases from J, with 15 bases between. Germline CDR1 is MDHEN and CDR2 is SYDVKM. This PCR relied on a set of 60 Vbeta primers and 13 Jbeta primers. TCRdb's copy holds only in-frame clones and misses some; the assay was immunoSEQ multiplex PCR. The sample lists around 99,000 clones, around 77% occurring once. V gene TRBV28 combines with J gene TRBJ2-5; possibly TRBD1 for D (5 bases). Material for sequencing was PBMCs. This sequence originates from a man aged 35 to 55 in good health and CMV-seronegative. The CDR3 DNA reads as TGTGCCAGCATCCCCCTAGGGGCGGAAGAGACCCAGTACTTC. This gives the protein CASIPLGAEETQYF.